Below are 9 T cell receptor beta chains sequenced from a single sample in a study of lymphopenia after photon versus proton radiotherapy. The repertoire was sequenced with immunoSEQ multiplex PCR; TCRdb's copy has only in-frame clones and lacks some. The sample lists 83,000 or so clones, around 83% occurring once. The specimen comprised peripheral blood, sampled from a patient treated with proton-based radiotherapy. The receptors derive from a man aged 55-75 years with pancreatic cancer.

This clone was detected a few times. V gene TRBV6-1 combines with J gene TRBJ1-5, with D maybe TRBD1 (5 bases). Trimming removed 6 bases from V and 1 base from J, with 13 bases in between. The germline V gene has CDR1 MNHNS and CDR2 SASEGT. This CDR3 is 15 amino acids long. In DNA, the CDR3 is TGTGCCAGCAGAAAGGGGCAGGGAAGCAATCAGCCCCAGCATTTT. It translates to CASRKGQGSNQPQHF.

For this clone: The same CDR3 is also encoded by other DNA sequences in this sample. Here the CDR3 reads CASSLDGDSNQPQHF. The CDR3 region has the DNA TGCGCCAGCAGCTTGGACGGGGATAGCAATCAGCCCCAGCATTTT. The V call is TRBV5-1, the J call TRBJ1-5; D not resolved. CDR3 length equals 15 residues. Between the trimmed V and J ends, which lost 0 bases and 0 bases, there was a span of 7 bases. CDR1 is SGHRS and CDR2 is YFSETQ in the germline V gene.

The chain links TRBV9 to TRBJ2-5; D is ambiguous. CDR1 and CDR2 (germline): SGDLS, YYNGEE. Trimming took off 0 bases at V and 2 bases at J, with 14 bases between the two ends. The CDR3 covers 16 residues. The CDR3 sequence: CASSVGGGHFQETQYF. In nucleotides, the CDR3 is TGTGCCAGCAGCGTAGGAGGTGGGCATTTTCAAGAGACCCAGTACTTC.

The chain's CDR3 is CATSRGGTALNEQFF. The CDR3 DNA reads TGTGCCACCAGCAGAGGTGGGACAGCCCTCAATGAGCAGTTCTTC. This rearrangement joins TRBV15 to TRBJ2-1; 7 nucleotides agree with TRBD1. Germline loops: CDR1 LNHNV, CDR2 YYDKDF (reference sequence). The CDR3 totals 15 residues. V lost 1 base, J lost 6 bases, and 6 bases stayed unmatched.

The V gene is TRBV2, the J gene TRBJ2-3; no clear D. CDR3 length equals 13 residues. CDR1 is SNHLY, CDR2 FYNNEI, per germline. V lost 8 bases and J 6 bases, leaving 15 bases between the germline ends. CDR3 sequence reads: CASRRGESDTQYF. CDR3 sequence (DNA): TGTGCCAGCCGACGAGGCGAATCCGATACGCAGTATTTT.

The CDR3 bases are TGTGCCAGCAGTGACTCTCGGACAGGAGGCACAGATACGCAGTATTTT. Protein sequence: CASSDSRTGGTDTQYF. The chain combines TRBV6-4 with TRBJ2-3; 7 bases are shared with TRBD1. Germline values: CDR1 MRHNA, CDR2 SNTAGT. V gave up 0 bases and J gave up 1 base; unmatched junction bases: 4. The CDR3 consists of 16 residues.

This clone was seen only once. The J gene is TRBJ2-1, the V gene TRBV19, with 10 bases aligning to TRBD2. Trimming cost V 3 bases and J 4 bases; bases outside gene matches: 3. Germline assignment: CDR1 LNHDA and CDR2 SQIVND (reference sequence). The CDR3 is made up of 15 amino acids. The CDR3 reads CASSMASGSYNEQFF. The CDR3 coding sequence is TGTGCCAGTAGTATGGCTAGCGGGAGTTACAATGAGCAGTTCTTC.

A single count supports this clone. The CDR3 loop reads CASTSGGVDGNTIYF. DNA of the CDR3: TGTGCCAGCACCTCAGGGGGGGTGGACGGAAACACCATATATTTT. The J gene is TRBJ1-3, the V gene TRBV6-5; 7 bases match TRBD1. CDR1 is MNHEY, CDR2 SVGAGI, per germline. V gave up 7 bases and J gave up 4 bases; unmatched junction bases: 10. This CDR3 has 15 amino acids.

The V and J genes are TRBV16 and TRBJ1-1; no definite D call. The CDR3 length is 13 residues. Trimming stripped 4 bases from V and 0 bases from J, with 6 bases between. The germline gives CDR1 KGHSY, CDR2 FQNENV. The CDR3 sequence is CASSPDLNTEAFF. The CDR3 nucleotides are TGTGCCAGCAGCCCGGACCTGAACACTGAAGCTTTCTTT.